A selection of T cell receptor beta chains follows, all from one sample in a study of technical replicates of blood from a few donors. The data were produced by immunoSEQ multiplex PCR, yet TCRdb's version contains in-frame clones alone and is incomplete. This table holds fewer than 95,000 clones, approximately 94% found once. Sequencing was carried out using T cells isolated from PBMCs. These receptors came from a human donor in good health. Each CDR3 is given with its conserved first and last residue.

TRBV9	CASRDQRFPTDTQYF
TRBV5-6	CASSPLLQGSRNTEAFF
TRBV6-1	CASSPRTGNHKYF
TRBV6-6	CASSYEGAPYGYTF
TRBV19	CASNTGTNTGELFF
TRBV12-5	CASGLSGSSYNEQFF
TRBV7-9	CASSLVRQGARGYTF
TRBV25-1	CASSGATGGWREVAEQFF
TRBV27	CASSSPSSSGGGTSTDTQYF
TRBV23-1	CASEGRVDTGELFF
TRBV5-8	CASSLVSGRAYEQYF
TRBV18	CASSPRQGTTNTEAFF
TRBV7-9	CASSLWGGTDTEAFF
TRBV6-5	CASSSETGTFF
TRBV5-1	CASSWGGQGATDTQYF
TRBV6-6	CASSQDYNTGELFF
TRBV9	CASSAIGTASGNTIYF
TRBV19	CASSGLFTSGSYEQYF
TRBV11-2	CASSPLGGNSGANVLTF
TRBV27	CASSSTGGGQPQHF
TRBV2	CASSEAGGHTQYF
TRBV7-9	CASSLLAGGGGELFF
TRBV5-4	CASSFSWAMNTEAFF
TRBV28	CASSLLLRTANTEAFF
TRBV7-9	CASSLEAFNEQFF
TRBV6-1	CASSEPSLAKNIQYF
TRBV2	CASSEWGGILYEQYF
TRBV6-6	CASRDREKLFF
TRBV29-1	CSVETWSYEQYF
TRBV6-1	CASSADKNTEAFF
TRBV6-5	CASSTQGVLNTEAFF
TRBV28	CASSQRQYTEAFF
TRBV10-1	CASSDSSVVEQYF
TRBV5-1	CASSLRLGTSGLHEQYF
TRBV7-9	CASSLSRVLNTEAFF
TRBV5-4	CASVGTSGTGEQFF
TRBV6-4	CASSETGVGYTF
TRBV4-2	CASSQDTNTDTQYF
TRBV5-1	CASSLTEYNEQFF
TRBV6-5	CASSYGRTGELFF
TRBV19	CASSISLSDTQYF
TRBV29-1	CSVGRGEDEQYF
TRBV5-4	CASSLFSRRSYNEQFF
TRBV6-5	CASSHPTGGTEAFF
TRBV6-6	CASSRDRDYSNQPQHF
TRBV6-1	CASRGTGGTYEQYF
TRBV2	CASRPGQNTEAFF
TRBV28	CASSLGQNYGYTF
TRBV2	CASTRLSDPSTEAFF
TRBV4-1	CASSQGLIGTGGSYEQYF
TRBV10-1	CASSAGARGETQYF
TRBV6-6	CASSRGRNTIYF
TRBV30	CAWSVRRQALKGNTEAFF
TRBV18	CASSPNRGLSGNTIYF
TRBV10-1	CASSAGTGGSEAFF
TRBV7-2	CASSVPLREQYF
TRBV4-2	CASSQDTGIYPLHF